Listed below are T cell receptor beta chains from one sample, sequenced in a study of cytomegalovirus exposure and HLA in healthy donors. Method: immunoSEQ multiplex PCR; TCRdb's copy keeps in-frame clones and lacks some. The table lists approximately 54,000 clones, roughly 85% of them singletons. The material sequenced was PBMCs. The origin of the receptors is a woman aged 18-29 years in good health and CMV-seronegative. Both conserved end residues are part of each CDR3. A D gene is named only where the DNA matches it firmly. For some rows the clone size is stated as once, few or many, or as a class when expanded; others skip it.

TRBV9	TRBJ1-4	NA	NA	TGTGCCAGCAGCGTAGCTGAAACCGGGGTTAATGAAAAACTGTTTTTT	CASSVAETGVNEKLFF
TRBV29-1	TRBJ2-3	TRBD2	NA	TGCAGCGTTGGGGCTAGCGGGACGGATAGCACAGATACGCAGTATTTT	CSVGASGTDSTDTQYF
TRBV7-2	TRBJ2-1	TRBD2	NA	TGTGCCAGCAGCTTAGACGGGACTAGCGTCTACAATGAGCAGTTCTTC	CASSLDGTSVYNEQFF
TRBV21-1	TRBJ2-1	NA	NA	TGTGCCAGGGTGGGGACTAGAAGGCCGACCGGCTCCTACAATGAGCAGTTCTTC	CARVGTRRPTGSYNEQFF
TRBV29-1	TRBJ2-7	TRBD1	NA	TGCAGCGTTGGGACAGGGGTCCACGAGCAGTACTTC	CSVGTGVHEQYF
TRBV27	TRBJ1-4	TRBD1	NA	TGTGCCAGCAGTCCAACCCAGGGGGCCGTTTTTGGACTGTTTTTT	CASSPTQGAVFGLFF
TRBV6-4	TRBJ2-6	NA	NA	TGTGCCAGCAGTGAGGGCTCTGGGGCCAACGGCCTGACTTTC	CASSEGSGANGLTF
TRBV5-4	TRBJ1-5	TRBD1	NA	TGTGCCAGCAGCTTCCAGGGGGCAGGTCAGCCCCAGCATTTT	CASSFQGAGQPQHF
TRBV4-1	TRBJ2-7	NA	NA	TGCGCCAGCAGCCAAGACTCTAGCGCATCCTACGAGCAGTACTTC	CASSQDSSASYEQYF
TRBV19	TRBJ2-1	TRBD1	few	TGTGCCAGTACCAGGGGGTCTACAATCAATGAGCAGTTCTTC	CASTRGSTINEQFF
TRBV9	TRBJ2-3	TRBD1	NA	TGTGCCAGAAAGGGGAGGGACAGGGAAGCAGATACGCAGTATTTT	CARKGRDREADTQYF
TRBV28	TRBJ2-7	NA	NA	TGTGCCAGCATTGGGGGGAACCCCTCCTACGAGCAGTACTTC	CASIGGNPSYEQYF
TRBV5-4	TRBJ1-2	TRBD1	NA	TGTGCCAGCAGCTTGCCCGGGACAGGTTCCATCTATGGCTACACCTTC	CASSLPGTGSIYGYTF
TRBV20-1	TRBJ1-6	NA	few	TGCAGTGCTTACCGACTAAAGCGCCACTTT	CSAYRLKRHF
TRBV30	TRBJ1-6	NA	NA	TGTGCCTGGAGGACAGAAAATAATTCACCCCTCCACTTT	CAWRTENNSPLHF
TRBV10-2	TRBJ1-6	TRBD1	NA	TGCGCCAGTCGACCCGGGACAGGGAATTCACCCCTCCACTTT	CASRPGTGNSPLHF
TRBV4-1	TRBJ1-4	NA	NA	TGCGCCAGCAGCCAAGGGGCCTTTAATGAAAAACTGTTTTTT	CASSQGAFNEKLFF
TRBV7-6	TRBJ2-7	NA	NA	TGTGCCACCTTCCGAATGGGGGGGGCCGAGCAGTACTTC	CATFRMGGAEQYF
TRBV28	TRBJ1-5	NA	few	TGTGCCACGGACTTACAGACGGGGGGGCCGAGGGGCAATCAGCCCCAGCATTTT	CATDLQTGGPRGNQPQHF
TRBV9	TRBJ2-6	TRBD1	NA	TGTGCCAGCAGCGACTTACCGGGACAGAGCTCTGGGGCCAACGTCCTGACTTTC	CASSDLPGQSSGANVLTF
TRBV27	TRBJ2-3	TRBD2	NA	TGTGCCATCGCCCGAACTAGCGTCCTTAGCCCCGGTACGCAGTATTTT	CAIARTSVLSPGTQYF
TRBV5-8	TRBJ1-4	TRBD1	NA	TGTGCCAGCAGCTTTGACAGGGTCACGGCTAATGAAAAACTGTTTTTT	CASSFDRVTANEKLFF
TRBV25-1	TRBJ2-3	TRBD2	NA	TGTGCCAGCAGCGGGGGGGTAACAGATACGCAGTATTTT	CASSGGVTDTQYF
TRBV28	TRBJ2-1	TRBD2	NA	TGTGCCAGCAGTCCCCCCCGGCTAGCGGGGCTCAATGAGCAGTTCTTC	CASSPPRLAGLNEQFF
TRBV19	TRBJ2-7	TRBD2	NA	TGTGCCAGTAGCCTCCCTAGCGGGAGGGCCGTCGAGCAGTACTTC	CASSLPSGRAVEQYF
TRBV2	TRBJ1-2	TRBD1	NA	TGTGCCAGCAGTAAAACTAGGCAGGGGGACCCGGACTATGGCTACACCTTC	CASSKTRQGDPDYGYTF
TRBV6-5	TRBJ2-5	NA	few	TGTGCCGCCGGAGGGTTGGAGACCCAGTACTTC	CAAGGLETQYF
TRBV6-1	TRBJ1-3	TRBD1	NA	TGTGCCACCTACAGGGGCTCTGGAAACACCATATATTTT	CATYRGSGNTIYF
TRBV28	TRBJ1-5	NA	NA	TGTGCCAGCAGCCCCGTTAGGGGTCCCAATCAGCCCCAGCATTTT	CASSPVRGPNQPQHF
TRBV11-2	TRBJ2-2	TRBD2	NA	TGTGCCAGCAGGGGACTAGCGGTGAACACCGGGGAGCTGTTTTTT	CASRGLAVNTGELFF
TRBV5-1	TRBJ1-3	NA	NA	TGCGCCAGCAGCCAGGGTCCCTCTGGAAACACCATATATTTT	CASSQGPSGNTIYF
TRBV19	TRBJ2-7	NA	few	TGTGCCAGTAGCCGAGTCCACAGGGGGGGGAACGAGCAGTACTTC	CASSRVHRGGNEQYF
TRBV28	TRBJ1-4	NA	once	TGTGCCAGCAGTTTGGGCCAGGGAAAACTGTTTTTT	CASSLGQGKLFF
TRBV5-4	TRBJ2-1	TRBD2	NA	TGTGCCAGCAGCTTCCCTAGCGGGGGCACGTCCGATGAGCAGTTCTTC	CASSFPSGGTSDEQFF
TRBV5-4	TRBJ2-6	TRBD1	once	TGTGCCAGCAGCCCCGGACAGGCTCAAAATAACGGCCTGACTTTC	CASSPGQAQNNGLTF
TRBV7-3	TRBJ2-2	TRBD2	NA	TGTGCCAGCAGCTTGGGACTAGCGGGAGGTACCGGGGAGCTGTTTTTT	CASSLGLAGGTGELFF
TRBV11-3	TRBJ2-1	NA	NA	TGTGCCAGCAGCTTAGATGTGAGTTCTGAGCAGTTCTTC	CASSLDVSSEQFF
TRBV27	TRBJ2-1	NA	NA	TGTGCCAGCAGTTTAGGGGGGGCCCCAACTGATGAGCAGTTCTTC	CASSLGGAPTDEQFF
TRBV15	TRBJ2-7	NA	once	TGTGCCACCAGCAGAGATGTGATACGGGTAACCTACGAGCAGTACTTC	CATSRDVIRVTYEQYF
TRBV7-2	TRBJ2-7	NA	NA	TGTGCCAGCAGCTTAGCGCTCGGGCAGGGCTACGAGCAGTACTTC	CASSLALGQGYEQYF
TRBV28	TRBJ1-1	NA	NA	TGTGCCAGCAGTTTTTCGCGGGGGCTCACTGAAGCTTTCTTT	CASSFSRGLTEAFF
TRBV19	TRBJ1-2	NA	NA	TGTGCCAGTAGTATGTCAGGGGCGAGGCAAGACTACACCTTC	CASSMSGARQDYTF
TRBV19	TRBJ1-4	NA	NA	TGTGCCAGTAGGGGGTCGGACACAACAACTAATGAAAAACTGTTTTTT	CASRGSDTTTNEKLFF
TRBV5-1	TRBJ2-1	TRBD2	once	TGCGCCAGCAGCTTGTCACAACTAGCGGATTACAATGAGCAGTTCTTC	CASSLSQLADYNEQFF